This T cell receptor beta chain was identified in a study of regulatory T cells in long-lasting Graves disease. Study conclusions and caveats: Patients whose Graves' disease persisted exhibited lower TCR diversity than those newly diagnosed.

With respect to this clonotype: Antigen: not known.

The time point is: persistent/refractory GD, antithyroid drugs over 5 years with positive TRAb. The authors made the TCR library using RNA they extracted from PBMCs. The TCR beta library used iRepertoire HTBI primers with Arm-PCR amplification of CDR3. As handled by the study authors: About 60 TRBV and about 15 TRBJ segments were identified across samples. TCRdb redid the calling of the multiplex PCR reads with MiXCR, one entry per CDR3 protein. Clone size and V and J calls follow TCRdb, not the original study. The sample contains 350,000 to 450,000 distinct CDR3 sequences, 20% to 25% of which appear only once. The V and J ends lost 8 bases and 6 bases respectively, with 15 bases between them. This CDR3 has 13 amino acids. Germline V gene sequence: CDR1 MNHNS, CDR2 SASEGT.

The clonotype comes from a female donor with Graves disease. The chain carries TRBV6-1 and TRBJ2-3, with a weak D call TRBD2 (5 bases). The source was peripheral blood mononuclear cells (PBMCs), collected when the disease was refractory, from a patient treated with antithyroid drugs. In DNA form, the CDR3 reads TGTGCCAGCCGACGAGGGATCTTGGATACGCAGTATTTT. Residues: CASRRGILDTQYF.